These 15 T cell receptor beta chains came from one sample sequenced in a study of T-cell memory formation after mild COVID-19. A single record per CDR3 protein comes from TCRdb applying MiXCR to the 5' RACE reads. The table shows 150,000 to 200,000 distinct CDR3 sequences, with roughly 11% occurring only once. The source material was PBMCs or a T cell subset sorted from them (not recorded which). Receptors were obtained from a man younger than 30 who had mild COVID-19 (a few samples of this study predate the infection). Cell type and time point are not known.

This sequence joins TRBV6-5 and TRBJ2-3, with 8 bases lining up with TRBD1. Trimming at V came to 0 bases and at J to 6 bases, leaving 5 bases not matched to a gene. The CDR3 loop spans 15 amino acids. Per germline, CDR1 MNHEY and CDR2 SVGAGI. The CDR3 here is CASSYSAGGSDTQYF. CDR3 in DNA: TGTGCCAGCAGTTACTCTGCAGGGGGCTCGGATACGCAGTATTTT.

DNA of the CDR3: TGCAGTGCTAGAGCCTGGACAGGCTATGGCTACACCTTC. Its translation is CSARAWTGYGYTF. The chain uses TRBV20-1 and TRBJ1-2; 7 nucleotides agree with TRBD1. This CDR3 comprises 13 residues. Germline assignment: CDR1 DFQATT and CDR2 SNEGSKA (reference sequence). Trimming took 1 base from V and 4 from J; bases not matched to a gene: 3.

The V gene is TRBV6-2 or TRBV6-3, the J gene TRBJ2-2, with TRBD1 matching over 9 bases. J was trimmed by 6 bases and V by 4 bases; bases with no gene match: 9. CDR1 is MNHEY and CDR2 is SVGEGT in the germline V gene. This CDR3 is 16 amino acids long. The CDR3 DNA is TGTGCCAGCAGTTCGCCCGGACAGGGGCGAGCCGGGGAGCTGTTTTTT. It yields the protein CASSSPGQGRAGELFF.

This clonotype was seen a handful of times. This chain joins TRBV20-1 and TRBJ2-6; D is unresolved. Looked up from germline, CDR1 is DFQATT and CDR2 is SNEGSKA (reference sequence). The CDR3 runs 12 residues. Trimming left V 4 bases short and J 0 bases short, with 1 base between. CDR3 loop: CSATSGANVLTF. The CDR3 nucleotides read TGCAGTGCTACCTCTGGGGCCAACGTCCTGACTTTC.

This clonotype was picked up a small number of times. The genes are TRBV7-2 and TRBJ1-1; D gene ambiguous. Germline V gene lookup returns CDR1 SGHTA and CDR2 FQGNSA. The V and J ends lost 2 bases and 8 bases respectively, with 12 bases between them. The length of the CDR3 is 13 residues. Here the CDR3 reads CASSLWAMTEAFF. Here the CDR3 DNA reads TGTGCCAGCAGCTTATGGGCCATGACGGAAGCTTTCTTT.

This clonotype was found a few times. The chain uses TRBV18 and TRBJ2-5; 7 bases align to TRBD1. With 4 bases clipped from V and 5 bases from J, the junction kept 4 bases outside the gene matches. The CDR3 covers 13 residues. In germline, CDR1 is KGHSH, CDR2 LQKENI. The CDR3 DNA sequence: TGTGCCAGCTCACGACAGGGCCCTGAGACCCAGTACTTC. Protein sequence: CASSRQGPETQYF.

This clonotype has just a few counts. V gene TRBV20-1 combines with J gene TRBJ2-3, with TRBD2 identical over 15 bases. The CDR3 has 17 residues. The junction had 9 bases not matched to a gene; V was cut back by 6 bases and J by 2 bases. CDR1 and CDR2 from the germline V gene are DFQATT and SNEGSKA (reference sequence). CDR3 nucleotides: TGCAGTGCGAGAACCGGGACTAGCGGGGGGCCCACAGATACGCAGTATTTT. Encoded protein: CSARTGTSGGPTDTQYF.

This clonotype came up a few times. The gene calls are TRBV7-2 and TRBJ1-6, with D possibly matching TRBD1 (6 bases). V lost 5 bases, J lost 8 bases, and 16 bases lay in between. The germline V gene has CDR1 SGHTA and CDR2 FQGNSA. The CDR3 has 15 residues. The CDR3 nucleotides read TGTGCCAGCAGCCCGCAGGGGCCCAACGATTCACCCCTCCACTTT. Amino acids: CASSPQGPNDSPLHF.

The chain is built from TRBV2 and TRBJ2-3, with a weak D call TRBD1 (6 bases). CDR1 and CDR2 from the germline V gene are SNHLY and FYNNEI. The CDR3 totals 15 residues. Trimming removed 1 base at V and 1 base at J, with 9 bases between. CDR3 amino acids: CASSEVGARTDTQYF. CDR3 nucleotide sequence: TGTGCCAGCAGTGAAGTGGGGGCCCGCACAGATACGCAGTATTTT.

In this sample, this clonotype turned up a few times. The chain couples TRBV19 to TRBJ2-5; D unresolved. The CDR3 extends over 13 amino acids. V was pared by 6 bases and J by 5 bases, with 13 bases between. Germline V CDR1 and CDR2: LNHDA, SQIVND (reference sequence). The CDR3 sequence is CASSPAGRETQYF. CDR3 DNA sequence: TGTGCCAGTAGCCCGGCAGGACGGGAGACCCAGTACTTC. Full variable domain (rest looked up from reference TRBV19 and TRBJ2-5): DGGITQSPKYLFRKEGQNVTLSCEQNLNHDAMYWYRQDPGQGLRLIYYSQIVNDFQKGDIAEGYSVSREKKESFPLTVTSAQKNPTAFYLCASSPAGRETQYFGPGTRLLVL.

There are a few counts of this clonotype. The chain joins TRBV6-5 to TRBJ2-3, with TRBD2 identical over 9 bases. CDR3 length equals 15 residues. The germline V gene encodes CDR1 MNHEY and CDR2 SVGAGI. With V trimmed by 5 bases and J by 4 bases, 7 bases remained unmatched. In DNA, the CDR3 is TGTGCCAGCAGTGGGCGGGGGGGCGGCCCAGATACGCAGTATTTT. Protein: CASSGRGGGPDTQYF.

This clonotype was recorded a few times. The chain recombines TRBV7-6 with TRBJ1-1, with D unclear. V lost 5 bases to trimming and J lost 4 bases, with 14 bases between them. The CDR3 spans 14 residues. The germline V gene has CDR1 SGHVS and CDR2 FNYEAQ. As DNA, the CDR3 is TGTGCCAGCAGCCTGGGAGGGCCGGGCACTGAAGCTTTCTTT. It yields the protein CASSLGGPGTEAFF.

This clonotype was observed many times. This chain uses TRBV7-2 with TRBJ2-2; TRBD2 aligns across 8 bases. This CDR3 has 15 amino acids. The V and J ends lost 5 bases and 3 bases, in that order; junction bases with no gene match: 5. In germline, CDR1 is SGHTA, CDR2 FQGNSA. The CDR3 coding sequence is TGTGCCAGCAGCCAACGTAGCGGGGACACCGGGGAGCTGTTTTTT. Its protein product is CASSQRSGDTGELFF.

The chain couples TRBV3-1 to TRBJ2-3; D is unresolved. Germline values: CDR1 LGHDT, CDR2 YNNKEL (reference sequence). V dropped 4 bases and J dropped 4 bases, with 12 bases sitting between them. There are 14 residues in the CDR3. CDR3 sequence reads: CASSLGVQADTQYF. Here the CDR3 DNA reads TGTGCCAGCAGCCTGGGTGTGCAGGCAGATACGCAGTATTTT.

V gene TRBV23-1 combines with J gene TRBJ2-4; 9 positions match TRBD1. TRBV23-1 is flagged as an ORF with uncertain function. The trim removed 8 bases at V and 14 bases at J, leaving 4 bases unmatched. The CDR3 runs to 10 residues. CDR3 coding DNA: TGCGCCAGCCCCGACAGGGGGAAGTACTTC. Protein: CASPDRGKYF.